This TCR beta chain was found in a study of Ad26.COV2.S vaccination and SARS-CoV-2 variants. In the study overall: Donor was assigned to the Ad26.COV2.S arm of trial COV1001. Into the muscle, Ad26.COV2.S was dosed once or twice, 56 days apart. Study results and limitations: Responses of T cells in total may have been underestimated by the TCR breadth and depth analyses.

Treatment indicated: 19 received Ad26.COV2.S at low or high dose, single or two shots; about 5 received placebo; per-sample allocation not given. Day 63 after the first injection of vaccine or placebo was the sampling time. The data were produced by immunoSEQ multiplex PCR, yet TCRdb's version contains in-frame clones alone and is incomplete. The table shows more than 300,000 clones, with 85% occurring only once. V lost 5 bases, J lost 9 bases, and 20 bases lay in between. Germline V gene sequence: CDR1 LNHDA, CDR2 SQIVND (reference sequence). The CDR3 covers 16 residues. As for this clone: The target antigen is unknown.

The TCR was taken from a person between 18 and 65 years old who received the Ad26.COV2.S COVID-19 vaccine or a placebo. The chain employs TRBV19 and TRBJ1-6; D perhaps matches TRBD1 (6 bases). The sample in question was peripheral blood, obtained in a trial of Ad26.COV2.S vaccine versus placebo. This chain's CDR3 is CASSSLPGTYSSPLHF. The CDR3 DNA is TGTGCCAGTAGTTCTCTGCCCGGGACATACTCTTCACCCCTCCACTTT.